These 29 T cell receptor beta chains came from one sample sequenced in a study of blood T cells in healthy people across ages. With a J-beta primer mix and a sample-barcoded 5' primer, a second PCR ran about 6 to 11 cycles. TCRdb processed the 5' RACE reads anew with MiXCR; each CDR3 protein has one entry. The table records some 1.1 million distinct CDR3 sequences, 35% to 40% of them present only once. Sequenced material: blood. The source of these receptors is a young man in good health.

This clonotype was detected only a few times. The chain recombines TRBV6-6 with TRBJ2-3; 9 nucleotides agree with TRBD2. The germline V gene has CDR1 MNHNY and CDR2 SVGAGI (reference sequence). This CDR3 spans 16 amino acids. V was pared by 3 bases and J by 6 bases, with 10 bases of the junction left unmatched. The CDR3 sequence is CASSYRSGGSWDTQYF. CDR3 bases: TGTGCCAGCAGTTATAGGAGCGGGGGGTCATGGGATACGCAGTATTTT.

This chain connects TRBV5-5 to TRBJ1-1; D not certain. In germline, CDR1 is SGHKS, CDR2 YYEKEE (reference sequence). Between the trimmed V and J ends, which lost 5 bases and 3 bases, there was a span of 14 bases. This CDR3 comprises 14 residues. In DNA form, the CDR3 reads TGTGCCAGCAGGTTTGACGGGTCTTACACTGAAGCTTTCTTT. Translation gives CASRFDGSYTEAFF.

The V and J genes are TRBV5-1 and TRBJ2-5; D unclear. Germline CDR1 is SGHRS and CDR2 is YFSETQ. CDR3 length: 13 amino acids. Deletions cut 7 bases from V and 0 bases from J, with 10 bases between. CDR3 residues: CASAPGYQETQYF. The CDR3, as DNA: TGCGCCAGCGCCCCGGGTTACCAAGAGACCCAGTACTTC.

The chain employs TRBV3-1 and TRBJ2-3, with D possibly matching TRBD2 (6 bases). Trimming pared 1 base from V and 4 bases from J, leaving 12 bases between. The germline V gene encodes CDR1 LGHDT and CDR2 YNNKEL (reference sequence). This CDR3 contains 15 residues. In DNA form, the CDR3 reads TGTGCCAGCAGCCAAGGGCGGGGTACCGCAGATACGCAGTATTTT. Amino acids: CASSQGRGTADTQYF.

The chain carries TRBV20-1 and TRBJ1-2, with D unclear. This CDR3 has 14 residues. Between the trimmed V and J ends, which lost 8 bases and 3 bases, there was a span of 19 bases. Germline V gene lookup returns CDR1 DFQATT and CDR2 SNEGSKA (reference sequence). The CDR3: CSTLNGEGDYGYTF. The CDR3, as DNA: TGCAGTACTCTAAACGGGGAAGGAGACTATGGCTACACCTTC.

CDR3 region: CASSERGSHNEQYF. In DNA, the CDR3 is TGTGCCAGCAGTGAGCGGGGGTCACACAATGAGCAGTACTTC. The J gene is TRBJ2-7, the V gene TRBV6-4; TRBD2 matches 7 bases. Trimming cost V 3 bases and J 7 bases; bases outside gene matches: 9. The CDR3 runs to 14 residues. Germline CDR1 MRHNA, CDR2 SNTAGT.

This clonotype has more than one count but fewer than ten. J is TRBJ2-5 and V is TRBV20-1; D call uncertain. Trimming removed 6 bases from V and 0 bases from J, with 8 bases in between. The CDR3 has 12 residues. The germline CDR1 and CDR2 sequences are DFQATT and SNEGSKA (reference sequence). For the CDR3, the DNA is TGCAGTGCCTTGGTCGACCAAGAGACCCAGTACTTC. This gives the protein CSALVDQETQYF.

Of note for this clonotype: At one boundary the junction diverges from the germline segment, which might be a read error. The chain links TRBV25-1 to TRBJ1-1; unclear D gene. The CDR3 has 14 residues. Germline assignment: CDR1 MGHDK and CDR2 SYGVNS. CDR3 nucleotide sequence: TGTGCCTGCAGTGAACCCCCCGACTCAATTGAAGCTTTCTTT. Translating it yields CACSEPPDSIEAFF.

In this sample, this clonotype turned up a few times. The rearrangement uses TRBV6-1 and TRBJ1-1; D gene unclear. This CDR3 has 13 amino acids. The V and J ends lost 10 bases and 1 base respectively, with 13 bases between them. Germline CDR1 and CDR2: MNHNS and SASEGT. The CDR3 region has the DNA TGTGCCAACACGGAGCAATGGAACACTGAAGCTTTCTTT. Translating gives CANTEQWNTEAFF.

Comment on this clonotype: One junction end does not reproduce the germline sequence, and a read error may be involved. The chain is built from TRBV7-8 and TRBJ1-5, with D maybe TRBD1 (6 bases). The CDR3 runs 13 residues. Germline V gene sequence: CDR1 SGHVS, CDR2 FQNEAQ. The CDR3 protein is CASSLGGNQSQHF. In DNA, the CDR3 is TGTGCCAGCAGTTTGGGGGGCAATCAGTCCCAGCATTTT.

The rearrangement joins TRBV5-1 to TRBJ2-1; possibly TRBD2 for D (5 bases). This CDR3 spans 15 amino acids. CDR1 and CDR2 (germline): SGHRS, YFSETQ. V shed 3 bases and J shed 0 bases, with 10 bases lying between them. The CDR3 here is CASSSGIRSYNEQFF. CDR3 in DNA: TGCGCCAGCAGCTCCGGGATCCGCTCCTACAATGAGCAGTTCTTC.

This clonotype was detected only a few times. J is TRBJ1-4 and V is TRBV7-9, with 8 bases lining up with TRBD1. Looked up from germline, CDR1 is SEHNR and CDR2 is FQNEAQ (reference sequence). The junction had 10 bases not matched to a gene; V was cut back by 5 bases and J by 5 bases. The CDR3 contains 16 residues. CDR3: CASSVSDRGLNEKLFF. DNA for the CDR3: TGTGCCAGCAGCGTAAGCGACAGGGGCTTAAATGAAAAACTGTTTTTT.

This clonotype was detected only a few times. The rearrangement uses TRBV13 and TRBJ1-3, with 7 nucleotides matching TRBD1. This CDR3 spans 16 amino acids. V lost 5 bases and J lost 3; bases outside the gene matches: 10. Germline assignment: CDR1 PRHDT and CDR2 FYEKMQ (reference sequence). In nucleotides, the CDR3 is TGTGCCAGCAGCCCCGTCCGTGGGGACAGTGGAAACACCATATATTTT. Its translation: CASSPVRGDSGNTIYF.

As regards this clonotype: A read error is possible here, since a much larger clone lies one base away. The chain couples TRBV12-3 or TRBV12-4 to TRBJ2-7; D is ambiguous. The CDR3 totals 11 residues. CDR3 sequence: CANSSGPIQYF. CDR3 DNA: TGTGCCAACAGTTCGGGCCCTATTCAGTACTTC.

V usage is TRBV25-1 and J usage is TRBJ1-2; the match to TRBD1 covers 7 bases. V lost 6 bases, J lost 4 bases, and 5 bases stayed unmatched. The CDR3 extends over 13 amino acids. From germline, CDR1 is MGHDK and CDR2 SYGVNS. In nucleotides, the CDR3 is TGTGCCAGCAGAGCCTCAGGGGGCTATGGCTACACCTTC. Its translation is CASRASGGYGYTF.

In this sample, this clonotype turned up a few times. The chain recombines TRBV12-3 or TRBV12-4 with TRBJ1-6; D uncertain. The CDR3 totals 16 residues. V gave up 3 bases and J gave up 6 bases, with 15 bases separating them. The CDR3 DNA reads TGTGCCAGCAGTTTCGAGACCCAGGCCCTTAATTCACCCCTCCACTTT. Translating it yields CASSFETQALNSPLHF.

This clonotype has a handful of counts. The chain joins TRBV6-2 or TRBV6-3 to TRBJ2-1; the D gene is possibly TRBD1 (5 bases). Trimming left V 3 bases short and J 5 bases short, with 8 bases between. The germline CDR1 and CDR2 sequences are MNHEY and SVGEGT. The CDR3 has 13 amino acids. For the CDR3, the DNA is TGTGCCAGCAGTTATGGGGCTAACAATGAGCAGTTCTTC. This gives the protein CASSYGANNEQFF.

The chain is built from TRBV10-3 and TRBJ1-1; TRBD1 aligns across 7 bases. J gave up 5 bases and V 6 bases, and 21 bases lay outside the gene matches. The CDR3 sequence is 18 residues long. Germline lookup yields CDR1 ENHRY and CDR2 SYGVKD. CDR3 amino acids: CAIRGAGTASGLGTEAFF. The CDR3 nucleotides read TGTGCCATCAGAGGAGCCGGGACAGCTAGTGGATTGGGGACTGAAGCTTTCTTT.

In the case of this clonotype: A much larger clone sits a single nucleotide away, making a read error possible. CDR3 loop: CASSITTVGSYTF. CDR3 DNA: TGTGCCAGCAGTATAACGACAGTGGGCAGCTACACCTTC. This chain joins TRBV12-3 or TRBV12-4 and TRBJ1-2, with TRBD1 as a possible D gene (5 bases). This CDR3 region has 13 residues. V lost 5 bases and J lost 9, with 16 bases in between.

This clonotype was seen many times. This rearrangement joins TRBV6-2 or TRBV6-3 to TRBJ2-5; D unclear. Between the trimmed V and J ends, which lost 2 bases and 1 base, there was a span of 2 bases. The germline CDR1 and CDR2 sequences are MNHEY and SVGEGT. The CDR3 is 12 residues long. This CDR3 is CASSYPQETQYF. DNA of the CDR3: TGTGCCAGCAGTTACCCCCAAGAGACCCAGTACTTC.

This sequence joins TRBV20-1 and TRBJ2-3; TRBD2 matches 13 bases. Germline V gives CDR1 DFQATT, CDR2 SNEGSKA (reference sequence). This CDR3 has 19 residues. V dropped 3 bases and J dropped 5; count of bases not matched to a gene: 17. CDR3 sequence (DNA): TGCAGTGCTAGTGATAGCCGAGAGTCCGGGACTAGCGGGGAAGATACGCAGTATTTT. It is translated as CSASDSRESGTSGEDTQYF.

In its sample, this clonotype was seen many times. This chain links TRBV6-6 with TRBJ2-3; TRBD2 agrees at 8 bases. V gave up 6 bases and J gave up 0 bases; unmatched junction bases: 8. Germline V gives CDR1 MNHNY, CDR2 SVGAGI (reference sequence). The CDR3 is 16 residues long. CDR3 sequence (DNA): TGTGCCAGCAGCCCTACAGCGGGGGCTAGCACAGATACGCAGTATTTT. This gives the protein CASSPTAGASTDTQYF.

V gene TRBV20-1 combines with J gene TRBJ1-1; D is undetermined. The CDR3 is 14 residues long. Germline V gene sequence: CDR1 DFQATT, CDR2 SNEGSKA (reference sequence). V dropped 2 bases and J dropped 5 bases, with 15 bases sitting between them. CDR3 loop: CSARPAGIGTEAFF. CDR3 nucleotides: TGCAGTGCTAGACCGGCGGGGATCGGGACTGAAGCTTTCTTT.

This clonotype appeared a few times. CDR3 sequence reads: CASRRTGRGQPLHF. The CDR3 DNA reads TGTGCCAGCAGACGAACAGGGAGAGGTCAGCCCCTCCACTTT. J is TRBJ1-6 and V is TRBV4-2; maybe TRBD1 (6 bases). This CDR3 comprises 14 residues. With 6 bases removed from V and 13 bases from J, the gap between germline ends came to 19 bases. CDR1 LGHNA and CDR2 YNFKEQ come from the germline V gene.

The gene calls are TRBV6-5 and TRBJ2-4; TRBD2 is a possible D gene (6 bases). The CDR3 spans 15 residues. Trimming shortened V by 6 bases and J by 3 bases, and 15 bases separated the two germline ends. Germline V CDR1 and CDR2: MNHEY, SVGAGI. The CDR3: CASRPGFGGKNIQYF. CDR3 DNA sequence: TGTGCCAGCAGACCAGGGTTCGGGGGCAAAAACATTCAGTACTTC.

V and J are TRBV3-1 and TRBJ1-2; D is perhaps TRBD1 (6 bases). The V gene's germline CDR1 is LGHDT and CDR2 YNNKEL (reference sequence). With 6 bases removed from V and 4 bases from J, the gap between germline ends came to 12 bases. The CDR3 covers 13 residues. The CDR3: CASSTLQGYGYTF. CDR3 DNA sequence: TGTGCCAGCAGTACTTTACAGGGCTATGGCTACACCTTC.

In its sample, this clonotype was seen a few times. The rearrangement joins TRBV27 to TRBJ2-3, with D possibly being TRBD2 (7 bases). In germline, CDR1 is MNHEY, CDR2 SMNVEV (reference sequence). The CDR3 loop spans 17 amino acids. Trimming left V 5 bases short and J 0 bases short, with 18 bases between. The CDR3 loop is CASSGWEGGMSTDTQYF. As DNA, the CDR3 is TGTGCCAGCAGTGGCTGGGAGGGGGGGATGAGCACAGATACGCAGTATTTT.

To note about this clonotype: One end of the junction does not line up with germline, which may come from a read error. The V call is TRBV5-1, the J call TRBJ2-3; D call uncertain. Germline values: CDR1 SGHRS, CDR2 YFSETQ. The CDR3 has 17 residues. CDR3 DNA sequence: TGCGCCAGCAACTTGTCCCCCCCTGGCACTAGCACAGATACGCAGTATTTT. Its translation is CASNLSPPGTSTDTQYF.

The chain recombines TRBV7-9 with TRBJ2-4, with 9 bases fitting TRBD1. The CDR3 consists of 14 residues. CDR1 and CDR2 (germline): SEHNR, FQNEAQ (reference sequence). J gave up 6 bases and V 5 bases, and 5 bases lay outside the gene matches. CDR3 protein: CASSITDRGNIQYF. Here the CDR3 DNA reads TGTGCCAGCAGCATAACGGACAGGGGAAACATTCAGTACTTC.